The 4 T cell receptor beta chains below were found in one sample sequenced in a study of cytomegalovirus exposure and HLA in healthy donors. The PCR had 60 Vbeta and 13 Jbeta primers. Clones were read by immunoSEQ multiplex PCR, and TCRdb kept only the in-frame ones, dropping some. Among some 110,000 clones, around 62% were seen once, and the ten largest hold over 8.5%. Source material: PBMCs. All receptors derive from a woman between 35 and 50 years old in good health and CMV-seropositive.

This chain links TRBV21-1 with TRBJ2-1; the DNA was not compared with TRBD2, the D call given in the table. TRBV21-1 has pseudogene status. The CDR3 runs 16 residues. Here the CDR3 reads CASSKRGRGPYNEQFF. CDR3 sequence (DNA): TGTGCCAGCAGCAAAAGAGGGCGAGGACCCTACAATGAGCAGTTCTTC.

This rearrangement joins TRBV4-3 to TRBJ2-5, with D possibly being TRBD2 (5 bases). Looked up from germline, CDR1 is LGHNA and CDR2 is YSLEER. V lost 1 base and J 5 bases, leaving 11 bases between the germline ends. CDR3 length equals 14 residues. The CDR3 loop reads CASSQGLGGETQYF. CDR3 DNA sequence: TGCGCCAGCAGCCAAGGACTGGGCGGGGAGACCCAGTACTTC.

The chain is built from TRBV7-3 and TRBJ2-1, with 8 bases identical to TRBD2. The CDR3 sequence is 14 residues long. V lost 5 bases and J lost 8; bases outside the gene matches: 8. In germline, CDR1 is SGHTA, CDR2 FQGTGA. The CDR3 nucleotides are TGTGCCAGCAGCCGTGAAGGGCGGGGGGATGAGCAGTTCTTC. Protein sequence: CASSREGRGDEQFF.

This clone has a handful of counts. Here the CDR3 DNA reads TGTGCCAGCAGCTTACAGACTAGCTTCTACAATGAGCAGTTCTTC. It yields the protein CASSLQTSFYNEQFF. This chain joins TRBV7-2 and TRBJ2-1; 7 bases agree with TRBD2. The ends lost 2 bases at V and 3 bases at J; junction bases unmatched: 4. Germline V gene data show CDR1 as SGHTA and CDR2 as FQGNSA. This CDR3 is built from 15 residues. Full variable domain (rest looked up from reference TRBV7-2 and TRBJ2-1): GAGVSQSPSNKVTEKGKDVELRCDPISGHTALYWYRQSLGQGLEFLIYFQGNSAPDKSGLPSDRFSAERTGGSVSTLTIQRTQQEDSAVYLCASSLQTSFYNEQFFGPGTRLTVL.